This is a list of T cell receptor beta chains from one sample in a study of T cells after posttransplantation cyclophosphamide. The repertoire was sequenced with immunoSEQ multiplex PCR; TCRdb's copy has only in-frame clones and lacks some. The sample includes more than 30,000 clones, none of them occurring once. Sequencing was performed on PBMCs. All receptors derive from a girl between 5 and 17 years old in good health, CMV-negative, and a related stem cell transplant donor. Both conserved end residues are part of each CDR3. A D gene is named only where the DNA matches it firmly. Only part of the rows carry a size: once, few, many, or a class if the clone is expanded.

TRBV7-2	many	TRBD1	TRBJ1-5	TGTGCCAGCAGCGTCGGACAGGGACGGCCCCAGCATTTT	CASSVGQGRPQHF
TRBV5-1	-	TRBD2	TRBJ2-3	TGCGCCAGCAGCCCGGGACTAGCGGGGGGGGACGATACGCAGTATTTT	CASSPGLAGGDDTQYF
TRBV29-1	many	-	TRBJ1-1	TGCAGCGCCGCGCCCGTGTTGATGAACACTGAAGCTTTCTTT	CSAAPVLMNTEAFF
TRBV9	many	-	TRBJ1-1	TGTGCCAGCAGCGTTGGGGGGAGTACTGAAGCTTTCTTT	CASSVGGSTEAFF
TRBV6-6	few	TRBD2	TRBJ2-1	TGTGCCAGCAGTTTGGGACTAGCGGAATACAATGAGCAGTTCTTC	CASSLGLAEYNEQFF
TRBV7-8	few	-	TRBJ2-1	TGTGCCAGCAGCTTAGTTCAGGGACTGTACAATGAGCAGTTCTTC	CASSLVQGLYNEQFF
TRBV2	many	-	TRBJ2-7	TGTGCCAGCAGTGAAGCGGACACCTACGAGCAGTACTTC	CASSEADTYEQYF
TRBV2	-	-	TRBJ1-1	TGTGCCAGCAAAACGGTACGGGACACTGAAGCTTTCTTT	CASKTVRDTEAFF
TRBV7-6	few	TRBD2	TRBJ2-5	TGTGCCAGCAGCTCTCGTACTAGCGGGAGGAACCAAGAGACCCAGTACTTC	CASSSRTSGRNQETQYF
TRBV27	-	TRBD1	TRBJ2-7	TGTGCCAGCAGCGGACAGGGGGCTTACGAGCAGTACTTC	CASSGQGAYEQYF
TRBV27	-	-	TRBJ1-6	TGTGCCAGCAGTTTTAACGGGGTTTCACCCCTCCACTTT	CASSFNGVSPLHF
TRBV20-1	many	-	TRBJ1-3	TGCAGTGCTAGTCAGGGAAACACCATATATTTT	CSASQGNTIYF
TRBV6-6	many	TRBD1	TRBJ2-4	TGTGCCAGCAGTTACGACAGGGTTTTAAGTTTC	CASSYDRVLSF
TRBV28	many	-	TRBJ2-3	TGTGCCAGCATCAAAGCGCCAGATACGCAGTATTTT	CASIKAPDTQYF